This TCR beta chain was found in a study of regulatory T cells in long-lasting Graves disease. Whole-study results and caveats: Thyroid tissue went unexamined; only peripheral blood was analyzed. Those with persistent disease had in common more public clonotypes (about 3,000) than new patients (more than 900). Gene preferences differed: TRBV28, TRBJ1-2, TRBJ2-5 in persistent cases.

This clonotype was seen many times. No antigen is known for it. CDR3 regions were amplified by Arm-PCR using iRepertoire HTBI primers to build TCR beta libraries. TCRdb re-called the multiplex PCR reads with MiXCR, one entry per CDR3 protein. This repertoire shows 350,000 to 450,000 distinct CDR3 sequences, about 15% found once; its top ten account for over 15%. The time point: newly diagnosed GD, antithyroid drugs for less than 3 months. Making the TCR library involved RNA that had been extracted from PBMCs. The trim removed 6 bases at V and 1 base at J, leaving 8 bases unmatched. Germline lookup yields CDR1 SNHLY and CDR2 FYNNEI. CDR3 length equals 16 residues. These data were also filed under a second study, of T cells in Graves' hyperthyroidism and ophthalmopathy. Per that study: TCR CDR3 regions were first amplified by RT-PCR with HTBI primers.

This sequence was found in a woman aged 25 to 39 with Graves disease. Sample: peripheral blood mononuclear cells (PBMCs), taken at new diagnosis, from a patient treated with antithyroid drugs. The chain employs TRBV2 and TRBJ2-1, with TRBD1 matching over 8 bases. The DNA for the CDR3 is TGTGCCAGCAGGACAGGACAGGGAAAATCCTACAATGAGCAGTTCTTC. Encoded protein: CASRTGQGKSYNEQFF. Filled out from reference TRBV2 and TRBJ2-1, the complete variable domain reads EPEVTQTPSHQVTQMGQEVILRCVPISNHLYFYWYRQILGQKVEFLVSFYNNEISEKSEIFDDQFSVERPDGSNFTLKIRSTKLEDSAMYFCASRTGQGKSYNEQFFGPGTRLTVL.